This entry lists 29 T cell receptor beta chains sequenced from one sample in a study of blood T cell repertoires in COVID-19. Measured with immunoSEQ multiplex PCR; TCRdb has only the in-frame clones, and not every one. The sample lists about 75,000 clones; 88% were seen once. The source material was peripheral blood. The receptor source for this set is a human donor in a cohort sampled during active COVID-19.

For the CDR3, the DNA is TGCAGTGCTAGTCTGAGGGAGTACGAGCAGTACTTC. It is translated as CSASLREYEQYF. The J gene is TRBJ2-7, the V gene TRBV20-1; a weak D match, TRBD2 (5 bases). The length of the CDR3 is 12 residues. Germline CDR1 DFQATT, CDR2 SNEGSKA (reference sequence). V was shortened by 3 bases and J by 4 bases, with 10 bases between the two germline ends.

The chain carries TRBV2 and TRBJ2-3; 9 bases map to TRBD2. J lost 4 bases, V lost 7 bases, and 9 bases had no gene match. Germline values: CDR1 SNHLY, CDR2 FYNNEI. The CDR3 covers 15 residues. The CDR3 nucleotides read TGTGCCAGCACCGAAAGAGCGGGGGGTCCAGATACGCAGTATTTT. It yields the protein CASTERAGGPDTQYF.

The rearrangement links TRBV5-4 to TRBJ2-6, with TRBD2 as a possible D gene (5 bases). CDR1 is SGHNT, CDR2 YYREEE, per germline (reference sequence). V lost 0 bases, J lost 4 bases, and 11 bases lay in between. This CDR3 spans 16 amino acids. The CDR3 DNA follows: TGTGCCAGCAGCTTGGGGGGAGTGTCCGGGGCCAACGTCCTGACTTTC. Its translation is CASSLGGVSGANVLTF.

This rearrangement joins TRBV14 to TRBJ1-6, with D tentatively TRBD1 (5 bases). Germline CDR1 is SGHDN and CDR2 is FVKESK. V gave up 4 bases and J gave up 9 bases, with 16 bases separating them. CDR3 length: 15 residues. Here the CDR3 DNA reads TGTGCCAGCAGCCCCAAGGGGTCACAGGTTTCACCCCTCCACTTT. Its protein is CASSPKGSQVSPLHF.

The chain carries TRBV19 and TRBJ2-1; maybe TRBD2 (7 bases). Trimming took 7 bases from V and 5 from J, leaving 18 bases between them. The length of the CDR3 is 15 residues. From germline, CDR1 is LNHDA and CDR2 SQIVND (reference sequence). The CDR3 sequence is CASTLGGLENNEQFF. The CDR3 region has the DNA TGTGCCAGTACCCTCGGGGGGCTAGAAAACAATGAGCAGTTCTTC.

The chain couples TRBV19 to TRBJ2-2; no reliable D call. Germline CDR1 LNHDA, CDR2 SQIVND (reference sequence). Deletions cut 3 bases from V and 6 bases from J, with 8 bases between. CDR3 length: 13 amino acids. The DNA for the CDR3 is TGTGCCAGTAGTATCGGCCGGGCCGGGGAGCTGTTTTTT. As protein: CASSIGRAGELFF.

This chain uses TRBV5-4 with TRBJ2-3; D gene unclear. The germline V and J ends were trimmed by 4 bases and 1 base, with 7 bases remaining between them. Per the germline V gene, CDR1 is SGHNT and CDR2 is YYREEE (reference sequence). The length of the CDR3 is 13 residues. The CDR3 loop reads CASSLTGTDTQYF. The CDR3 nucleotides are TGTGCCAGCAGCCTGACTGGCACAGATACGCAGTATTTT.

This clone was seen a handful of times. The chain uses TRBV28 and TRBJ1-4, with 12 bases identical to TRBD1. The germline gives CDR1 MDHEN, CDR2 SYDVKM. CDR3 length: 20 residues. Trimming at V came to 6 bases and at J to 6 bases, leaving 20 bases not matched to a gene. Here the CDR3 reads CASSRPSSGTGGFEDEKLFF. The CDR3 region has the DNA TGTGCCAGCAGCCGACCGAGTTCCGGGACAGGGGGCTTCGAGGATGAAAAACTGTTTTTT.

This chain's CDR3 is CASSLLVTGLAGNTDTQYF. The CDR3 DNA is TGTGCCAGCAGCTTGTTGGTCACGGGGCTAGCGGGAAACACAGATACGCAGTATTTT. The J gene is TRBJ2-3, the V gene TRBV5-6; TRBD2 matches 9 bases. There are 19 residues in the CDR3. CDR1 and CDR2 from the germline V gene are SGHDT and YYEEEE. J lost 2 bases, V lost 1 base, and 14 bases had no gene match. The entire variable domain, with the rest obtained from reference TRBV5-6 and TRBJ2-3, is as follows: DAGVTQSPTHLIKTRGQQVTLRCSPKSGHDTVSWYQQALGQGPQFIFQYYEEEERQRGNFPDRFSGHQFPNYSSELNVNALLLGDSALYLCASSLLVTGLAGNTDTQYFGPGTRLTVL.

The chain couples TRBV29-1 to TRBJ2-5, with TRBD2 as a possible D gene (5 bases). CDR1 SQVTM and CDR2 ANQGSEA come from the germline V gene. Trimming took off 6 bases at V and 3 bases at J, with 17 bases between the two ends. This CDR3 is 14 amino acids long. The CDR3, as DNA: TGCAGCGTGAAGTTAGGGAGCAAGAAAGAGACCCAGTACTTC. Protein sequence: CSVKLGSKKETQYF.

The V and J genes are TRBV20-1 and TRBJ2-6, with D possibly matching TRBD1 (5 bases). The CDR3 runs 15 residues. Germline V lookup: CDR1 DFQATT, CDR2 SNEGSKA (reference sequence). V shed 3 bases and J shed 0 bases, with 9 bases lying between them. The DNA for the CDR3 is TGCAGTGCTAGTAGGGGCAGCTCTGGGGCCAACGTCCTGACTTTC. Its translation is CSASRGSSGANVLTF.

This clone appeared once. CDR3 in DNA: TGTGCCAGCAGATTCCGTTACAGGGGGGGTGAAAAACTGTTTTTT. Residues: CASRFRYRGGEKLFF. This sequence joins TRBV28 and TRBJ1-4; TRBD1 matches at 8 bases. The V and J ends lost 6 bases and 7 bases, in that order; junction bases with no gene match: 10. Germline V gene data show CDR1 as MDHEN and CDR2 as SYDVKM. The CDR3 sequence is 15 residues long.

J is TRBJ2-5 and V is TRBV29-1; D possibly corresponds to TRBD1 (6 bases). Trimming removed 5 bases at V and 3 bases at J, with 10 bases between. The CDR3 is made up of 12 amino acids. Per germline, CDR1 SQVTM and CDR2 ANQGSEA. The CDR3 bases are TGCAGCGTTAACAGGGCTGAAGAGACCCAGTACTTC. Its protein product is CSVNRAEETQYF.

The chain joins TRBV7-2 to TRBJ2-5; D unclear. The germline gives CDR1 SGHTA, CDR2 FQGNSA. This CDR3 region has 12 residues. Trimming took off 4 bases at V and 3 bases at J, with 6 bases between the two ends. The CDR3 sequence: CASSSVKETQYF. CDR3 nucleotide sequence: TGTGCCAGCAGCTCAGTAAAAGAGACCCAGTACTTC.

This clone rates as hyperexpanded (1% or more). The genes are TRBV4-1 and TRBJ1-1; D may be TRBD1 (5 bases). Trimming pared 1 base from V and 6 bases from J, leaving 9 bases between. Germline assignment: CDR1 MGHRA and CDR2 YSYEKL. The CDR3 contains 13 residues. The CDR3 protein is CASSQVSGSEAFF. The CDR3, as DNA: TGCGCCAGCAGCCAAGTGTCAGGGTCTGAAGCTTTCTTT.

The chain links TRBV5-4 to TRBJ2-3; TRBD2 might be the D (6 bases). The CDR3 runs to 15 residues. Germline V gives CDR1 SGHNT, CDR2 YYREEE (reference sequence). V lost 0 bases to trimming and J lost 3 bases, with 11 bases between them. For the CDR3, the DNA is TGTGCCAGCAGCTTGGGCGGCGGGGTAACAGATACGCAGTATTTT. Its protein product is CASSLGGGVTDTQYF. Using reference TRBV5-4 and TRBJ2-3 for the parts outside the CDR3, the full variable domain is ETGVTQSPTHLIKTRGQQVTLRCSSQSGHNTVSWYQQALGQGPQFIFQYYREEENGRGNFPPRFSGLQFPNYSSELNVNALELDDSALYLCASSLGGGVTDTQYFGPGTRLTVL.

V and J are TRBV5-1 and TRBJ2-3; maybe TRBD1 (6 bases). The CDR3 length is 15 residues. CDR1 and CDR2 (germline): SGHRS, YFSETQ. V was cut by 5 bases and J by 4 bases, with 17 bases left in between. This CDR3 is CASRKDSWGPDTQYF. The CDR3 nucleotides are TGCGCCAGCAGGAAGGACAGTTGGGGCCCAGATACGCAGTATTTT.

The gene calls are TRBV12-5 and TRBJ2-3; D call uncertain. Germline V gene lookup returns CDR1 LGHNT and CDR2 FRNRAP. Trimming stripped 5 bases from V and 1 base from J, with 10 bases between. The CDR3 sequence is 14 residues long. The CDR3 spells CASGPTVRTDTQYF. The CDR3 coding sequence is TGTGCTAGTGGTCCTACTGTGCGCACAGATACGCAGTATTTT.

This chain links TRBV6-5 with TRBJ2-5, with a tentative D call TRBD1 (6 bases). CDR3 length: 13 residues. Between the trimmed V and J ends, which lost 4 bases and 9 bases, there was a span of 15 bases. Germline CDR1 and CDR2: MNHEY and SVGAGI. The CDR3 here is CASSSPVGASQYF. The DNA for the CDR3 is TGTGCCAGCAGTTCCCCGGTGGGGGCGTCCCAGTACTTC.

This sequence joins TRBV3-1 (or the pseudogene TRBV3-2) and TRBJ1-6; 7 bases fit TRBD1. There are 14 residues in the CDR3. CDR1 is LGHDT, CDR2 YNNKEL, per germline (reference sequence). J gave up 12 bases and V 1 base, and 6 bases lay outside the gene matches. The CDR3 loop reads CASSQGDSEGPLHF. CDR3 nucleotide sequence: TGTGCCAGCAGCCAAGGGGACAGCGAGGGACCCCTCCACTTT.

The V call is TRBV12-5, the J call TRBJ2-5, with a possible D match to TRBD1 (6 bases). V lost 1 base to trimming and J lost 5 bases, with 8 bases between them. Germline loops: CDR1 LGHNT, CDR2 FRNRAP. The CDR3 has 13 amino acids. The CDR3 here is CASGLGGRETQYF. The CDR3 DNA follows: TGTGCTAGTGGTTTGGGGGGGCGGGAGACCCAGTACTTC.

The chain joins TRBV19 to TRBJ2-7, with D uncertain. Germline V gene sequence: CDR1 LNHDA, CDR2 SQIVND (reference sequence). This CDR3 spans 14 amino acids. Trimming took 1 base from V and 2 from J, leaving 9 bases between them. In nucleotides, the CDR3 is TGTGCCAGTAGTATAGGGCGGCTTGCCTACGAGCAGTACTTC. Its protein is CASSIGRLAYEQYF.

The chain recombines TRBV7-3 with TRBJ2-3; D gene ambiguous. Trimming cost V 3 bases and J 5 bases, with 12 bases left between them. Germline V gene data show CDR1 as SGHTA and CDR2 as FQGTGA. The CDR3 has 14 amino acids. CDR3: CASSFGLDVDTQYF. As DNA, the CDR3 is TGTGCCAGCAGCTTCGGTCTAGATGTAGATACGCAGTATTTT.

The rearrangement joins TRBV20-1 to TRBJ2-1; TRBD2 is a possible D gene (5 bases). Germline values: CDR1 DFQATT, CDR2 SNEGSKA (reference sequence). The V end was cut by 3 bases, the J end by 5 bases, with 14 bases between. The CDR3 consists of 14 residues. CDR3 region: CSASRSGDNNEQFF. DNA of the CDR3: TGCAGTGCTAGTAGGAGCGGAGATAACAATGAGCAGTTCTTC.

This chain connects TRBV27 to TRBJ2-3; 7 bases match TRBD1. CDR1 MNHEY and CDR2 SMNVEV come from the germline V gene (reference sequence). CDR3 length: 14 amino acids. Trimming removed 2 bases from V and 7 bases from J; junction bases left unmatched: 6. CDR3 coding DNA: TGTGCCAGCAGTTTAAGAGGGACAGCATATACGCAGTATTTT. Amino acids: CASSLRGTAYTQYF.

The chain uses TRBV2 and TRBJ2-5; D is possibly TRBD1 (6 bases). Germline V lookup: CDR1 SNHLY, CDR2 FYNNEI. V was trimmed by 4 bases and J by 2 bases, leaving 11 bases between them. The length of the CDR3 is 14 residues. Here the CDR3 reads CASSGVRGQETQYF. Here the CDR3 DNA reads TGTGCCAGCAGTGGAGTTAGGGGGCAAGAGACCCAGTACTTC.

Only a few counts were recorded for this clone. The rearrangement uses TRBV30 and TRBJ1-2, with D hard to call. Trimming stripped 4 bases from V and 1 base from J, with 10 bases between. CDR1 is GTSNPN and CDR2 is SVGIG in the germline V gene (reference sequence). This CDR3 contains 13 residues. The CDR3 DNA sequence: TGTGCCTGGACCCGGGAGAGTAACTATGGCTACACCTTC. It specifies CAWTRESNYGYTF.

The chain has TRBV27 and TRBJ2-7, with a weak D call TRBD1 (6 bases). Germline V gives CDR1 MNHEY, CDR2 SMNVEV (reference sequence). The germline V and J ends were trimmed by 6 bases and 2 bases, with 17 bases remaining between them. This CDR3 is 15 amino acids long. CDR3 sequence: CASRQGHLKTYEQYF. CDR3 nucleotide sequence: TGTGCCAGCAGGCAGGGACACCTTAAAACCTACGAGCAGTACTTC.

This chain links TRBV5-5 with TRBJ1-3, with 9 bases fitting TRBD1. Trimming took 2 bases from V and 1 from J; bases not matched to a gene: 16. The CDR3 is made up of 20 amino acids. The germline CDR1 and CDR2 sequences are SGHKS and YYEKEE (reference sequence). CDR3 sequence reads: CASSLSGQGNPSGSGNTIYF. Here the CDR3 DNA reads TGTGCCAGCAGCTTATCCGGACAGGGGAATCCCTCTGGTTCTGGAAACACCATATATTTT.